What follows are 26 T cell receptor beta chains derived from one specimen sequenced in a study of T cells in Graves' hyperthyroidism and ophthalmopathy. TCR beta CDR3 region amplification was performed from RNA transcripts. The HTBI primer set served for first-round RT-PCR of the TCR CDR3. Each CDR3 protein is one row after TCRdb ran MiXCR on the multiplex PCR reads. This table has under 650,000 distinct CDR3 sequences, about a sixth appearing once. The sequenced material came from blood. The origin of the receptors is a woman in her twenties or thirties with Graves' hyperthyroidism.

Remarks on this clonotype: A junction boundary mismatches the germline segment, possibly from a read error. The chain combines TRBV6-5 with TRBJ2-7; either TRBD1 or TRBD2 may supply D (5 bases each). CDR1 and CDR2 from the germline V gene are MNHEY and SVGAGI. This CDR3 is 14 amino acids long. CDR3 residues: CASSYGQGAYEQHF. Written as DNA, the CDR3 is TGTGCCAGCAGTTACGGTCAGGGAGCCTACGAGCAGCACTTC.

The chain has TRBV20-1 and TRBJ2-1, with D perhaps TRBD2 (6 bases). V gave up 5 bases and J gave up 5 bases, with 25 bases separating them. This CDR3 is built from 17 residues. Looked up from germline, CDR1 is DFQATT and CDR2 is SNEGSKA (reference sequence). The CDR3: CSAFFVSAGLNNNEQFF. The CDR3 nucleotides are TGCAGTGCTTTCTTTGTGTCGGCAGGACTAAATAACAATGAGCAGTTCTTC.

The chain carries TRBV27 and TRBJ2-7, with D perhaps TRBD2 (6 bases). Trimming took 5 bases from V and 2 from J, leaving 13 bases between them. There are 14 residues in the CDR3. Germline V CDR1 and CDR2: MNHEY, SMNVEV (reference sequence). CDR3 coding DNA: TGTGCCAGCAGTAAGCGGGTTCCCCCCTACGAGCAGTACTTC. Protein product: CASSKRVPPYEQYF.

The chain carries TRBV5-6 and TRBJ2-5; TRBD1 matches 9 bases. V lost 5 bases and J lost 5; bases outside the gene matches: 16. Germline-derived CDR1 and CDR2 are SGHDT and YYEEEE. CDR3 length: 17 amino acids. The CDR3 sequence: CASSLLTGQGLVETQYF. The CDR3, as DNA: TGTGCCAGCAGTCTTCTTACGGGACAGGGATTAGTGGAGACCCAGTACTTC.

The chain has TRBV11-3 and TRBJ2-1; tentatively, D is TRBD1 or TRBD2 (5 bases each). Germline V gene data show CDR1 as SGHNT and CDR2 as YENEEA. The CDR3 length is 15 residues. V was shortened by 0 bases and J by 12 bases, with 18 bases between the two germline ends. In DNA, the CDR3 is TGTGCCAGCAGCTTAGATCGGCCCCCTTGGGGGTGGCAGTTCTTC. Its translation: CASSLDRPPWGWQFF.

The sample holds many counts of this clonotype. This chain joins TRBV5-5 and TRBJ2-7; the match to TRBD2 covers 9 bases. This CDR3 is built from 14 residues. Germline V gene data show CDR1 as SGHKS and CDR2 as YYEKEE (reference sequence). The junction had 6 bases not matched to a gene; V was cut back by 5 bases and J by 3 bases. The CDR3 is CASSYGLAIYEQYF. CDR3 sequence (DNA): TGTGCCAGCAGTTACGGACTAGCGATCTACGAGCAGTACTTC.

This clonotype was picked up many times. The J gene is TRBJ2-1, the V gene TRBV7-8; TRBD1 might be the D (5 bases). The germline V gene encodes CDR1 SGHVS and CDR2 FQNEAQ. Trimming removed 5 bases from V and 12 bases from J, with 17 bases in between. The CDR3 is made up of 13 amino acids. CDR3: CASSTNRKLGQFF. The CDR3 DNA is TGTGCCAGCAGCACGAACAGGAAACTGGGGCAGTTCTTC.

This clonotype was observed at least ten times. V is TRBV5-1 and J is TRBJ2-5; 8 bases agree with TRBD2. Germline V CDR1 and CDR2: SGHRS, YFSETQ. The CDR3 is made up of 15 amino acids. The trim removed 2 bases at V and 0 bases at J, leaving 3 bases unmatched. CDR3 DNA sequence: TGCGCCAGCAGCTTTGGTAGCGGGAACCAAGAGACCCAGTACTTC. Translation gives CASSFGSGNQETQYF.

This clonotype was observed a handful of times. The chain employs TRBV3-1 and TRBJ1-6, with 7 bases identical to TRBD1. CDR3 length: 15 residues. With 0 bases clipped from V and 9 bases from J, the junction kept 5 bases outside the gene matches. CDR1 LGHDT and CDR2 YNNKEL come from the germline V gene (reference sequence). CDR3 bases: TGTGCCAGCAGCCAAGATATGGCAGGGGGTTCACCCCTCCACTTT. Its protein is CASSQDMAGGSPLHF.

This clonotype was counted between two and nine times. CDR3 in amino acids: CASSVGPDTQYF. The CDR3 region has the DNA TGTGCCAGCAGCGTAGGCCCAGATACGCAGTATTTT. The chain joins TRBV9 to TRBJ2-3; D uncertain. The CDR3 runs to 12 residues. Germline lookup yields CDR1 SGDLS and CDR2 YYNGEE. Trimming removed 0 bases from V and 4 bases from J, with 3 bases in between.

This clonotype was observed a handful of times. The V call is TRBV6-1, the J call TRBJ2-1, with 8 bases lining up with TRBD2. The germline CDR1 and CDR2 sequences are MNHNS and SASEGT. J lost 3 bases, V lost 9 bases, and 22 bases had no gene match. This CDR3 is 19 amino acids long. The CDR3 DNA is TGTGCCAGTGAAAAGAGGATAGCCGCGGGAGGAGGCTACTACAATGAGCAGTTCTTC. This encodes CASEKRIAAGGGYYNEQFF.

This clonotype was found a few times. The rearrangement uses TRBV5-1 and TRBJ2-7, with TRBD1 identical over 8 bases. V gave up 4 bases and J gave up 0 bases; unmatched junction bases: 6. Germline CDR1 is SGHRS and CDR2 is YFSETQ. This CDR3 region has 15 residues. Written as DNA, the CDR3 is TGCGCCAGCAGCAATAGACAGGGGCCCTCCTACGAGCAGTACTTC. The encoded protein is CASSNRQGPSYEQYF. Based on the CDR3 plus reference TRBV5-1 and TRBJ2-7, the full variable domain is KAGVTQTPRYLIKTRGQQVTLSCSPISGHRSVSWYQQTPGQGLQFLFEYFSETQRNKGNFPGRFSGRQFSNSRSEMNVSTLELGDSALYLCASSNRQGPSYEQYFGPGTRLTVT.

V is TRBV11-2 and J is TRBJ1-4; D is unclear. The germline V gene encodes CDR1 SGHAT and CDR2 FQNNGV. Trimming took 4 bases from V and 10 from J, leaving 13 bases between them. CDR3 length: 13 residues. CDR3 residues: CASSSGNSGKLFF. The CDR3 DNA sequence: TGTGCCAGCAGCTCGGGAAACTCGGGAAAACTGTTTTTT.

This clonotype was detected only a few times. This rearrangement joins TRBV3-1 to TRBJ1-1; no reliable D call. From germline, CDR1 is LGHDT and CDR2 YNNKEL (reference sequence). V was clipped by 0 bases and J by 5 bases, with 10 bases between them. The CDR3 is 14 amino acids. This CDR3 is CASSQDGRRTEAFF. In DNA form, the CDR3 reads TGTGCCAGCAGCCAAGACGGCAGAAGGACTGAAGCTTTCTTT. Full variable domain (rest looked up from reference TRBV3-1 and TRBJ1-1): DTAVSQTPKYLVTQMGNDKSIKCEQNLGHDTMYWYKQDSKKFLKIMFSYNNKELIINETVPNRFSPKSPDKAHLNLHINSLELGDSAVYFCASSQDGRRTEAFFGQGTRLTVV.

This clonotype was found a few times. The genes are TRBV9 and TRBJ1-1; maybe TRBD1 (6 bases). Germline V gene sequence: CDR1 SGDLS, CDR2 YYNGEE. The V end lost 3 bases, the J end lost 8 bases, and 14 bases lay between the germline ends. This CDR3 is 13 amino acids long. CDR3 coding DNA: TGTGCCAGCAGCGCGGGACAAGCCCAAGAAGCTTTCTTT. This translates into CASSAGQAQEAFF. Full variable domain (remainder filled in from reference TRBV9 and TRBJ1-1): DSGVTQTPKHLITATGQRVTLRCSPRSGDLSVYWYQQSLDQGLQFLIQYYNGEERAKGNILERFSAQQFPDLHSELNLSSLELGDSALYFCASSAGQAQEAFFGQGTRLTVV.

This clonotype showed up just a few times. The V gene is TRBV5-1, the J gene TRBJ2-7; 7 positions match TRBD1. The CDR3 covers 14 residues. CDR1 and CDR2 from the germline V gene are SGHRS and YFSETQ. Losses at the gene ends were 5 bases for V and 0 bases for J; bases not matched to a gene: 5. The chain's CDR3 is CASSLQGNSYEQYF. DNA of the CDR3: TGCGCCAGCAGTTTACAGGGGAACTCCTACGAGCAGTACTTC. The variable domain in full, completed from reference TRBV5-1 and TRBJ2-7, reads KAGVTQTPRYLIKTRGQQVTLSCSPISGHRSVSWYQQTPGQGLQFLFEYFSETQRNKGNFPGRFSGRQFSNSRSEMNVSTLELGDSALYLCASSLQGNSYEQYFGPGTRLTVT.

The gene calls are TRBV27 and TRBJ1-4, with D hard to call. The V gene's germline CDR1 is MNHEY and CDR2 SMNVEV (reference sequence). The CDR3 has 15 amino acids. Trimming left V 2 bases short and J 7 bases short, with 14 bases between. CDR3 nucleotide sequence: TGTGCCAGCAGTTTAACCCGCCGCGGTAGTGAAAAACTGTTTTTT. Amino acid sequence: CASSLTRRGSEKLFF.

In its sample, this clonotype was seen many times. The chain joins TRBV11-2 to TRBJ2-1; D is unresolved. The germline V gene has CDR1 SGHAT and CDR2 FQNNGV. V lost 1 base to trimming and J lost 0 bases, with 10 bases between them. CDR3 size: 16 residues. The CDR3 DNA is TGTGCCAGCAGCTTAGTTCGGCGGAGCTCCTACAATGAGCAGTTCTTC. Translation: CASSLVRRSSYNEQFF. Using reference TRBV11-2 and TRBJ2-1 for the parts outside the CDR3, the full variable domain is EAGVAQSPRYKIIEKRQSVAFWCNPISGHATLYWYQQILGQGPKLLIQFQNNGVVDDSQLPKDRFSAERLKGVDSTLKIQPAKLEDSAVYLCASSLVRRSSYNEQFFGPGTRLTVL.

This clonotype has more than one count but fewer than ten. The rearrangement links TRBV4-1 to TRBJ2-7; 12 bases match TRBD2. The germline CDR1 and CDR2 sequences are MGHRA and YSYEKL. CDR3 length: 14 residues. V lost 5 bases, J lost 6 bases, and 5 bases stayed unmatched. Here the CDR3 DNA reads TGCGCCAGCAGCTCTAGCGGGAGGGCATTCGAGCAGTACTTC. This gives the protein CASSSSGRAFEQYF.

This rearrangement joins TRBV13 to TRBJ1-3; D ambiguous. The CDR3 extends over 14 amino acids. Per the germline V gene, CDR1 is PRHDT and CDR2 is FYEKMQ (reference sequence). The V end was cut by 5 bases, the J end by 8 bases, with 16 bases between. The CDR3 DNA follows: TGTGCCAGCAGCCAAACCGGGAGCGCGGACACCATATATTTT. This translates into CASSQTGSADTIYF.

At least ten counts were recorded for this clonotype. V and J are TRBV2 and TRBJ2-6; no clear D. With 4 bases removed from V and 0 bases from J, the gap between germline ends came to 7 bases. Germline loops: CDR1 SNHLY, CDR2 FYNNEI. The CDR3 has 15 amino acids. The CDR3 spells CASSATLSGANVLTF. The CDR3 DNA reads as TGTGCCAGCAGTGCCACTCTCTCTGGGGCCAACGTCCTGACTTTC.

This clonotype has a count of ten or more. The J gene is TRBJ2-7, the V gene TRBV18; D is uncertain. The V gene lost 0 bases and the J gene lost 0 bases, with 6 bases spanning the gap. CDR1 is KGHSH and CDR2 is LQKENI in the germline V gene. The CDR3 sequence is 14 residues long. CDR3 DNA: TGTGCCAGCTCACCACCTGACACCTCCTACGAGCAGTACTTC. This sequence encodes CASSPPDTSYEQYF. Complete variable domain (other parts from reference TRBV18 and TRBJ2-7): NAGVMQNPRHLVRRRGQEARLRCSPMKGHSHVYWYRQLPEEGLKFMVYLQKENIIDESGMPKERFSAEFPKEGPSILRIQQVVRGDSAAYFCASSPPDTSYEQYFGPGTRLTVT.

The V call is TRBV20-1, the J call TRBJ2-3; 8 nucleotides match TRBD2. CDR1 and CDR2 from the germline V gene are DFQATT and SNEGSKA (reference sequence). Trimming cost V 4 bases and J 5 bases; bases outside gene matches: 2. The CDR3 spans 12 residues. The CDR3 DNA reads TGCAGTGCTACCCTAGCGGGAGATACGCAGTATTTT. Amino acid sequence: CSATLAGDTQYF.

This clonotype was counted ten times or more. The chain carries TRBV20-1 and TRBJ2-5; 8 bases align to TRBD1. The CDR3 loop spans 15 amino acids. Germline CDR1 reads DFQATT; CDR2 reads SNEGSKA (reference sequence). V lost 0 bases to trimming and J lost 4 bases; unmatched junction nucleotides: 7. In nucleotides, the CDR3 is TGCAGTGCTAGAGATCTGGACAGGGAAGGAGAGACCCAGTACTTC. Protein sequence: CSARDLDREGETQYF.

This clonotype has a count of ten or more. The chain carries TRBV10-3 and TRBJ1-1; a weak D match, TRBD1 (6 bases). CDR3 length: 15 amino acids. Deletions cut 0 bases from V and 0 bases from J, with 8 bases between. Germline V CDR1 and CDR2: ENHRY, SYGVKD. This CDR3 is CAISESGAMNTEAFF. The CDR3 nucleotides are TGTGCCATCAGTGAGTCGGGGGCGATGAACACTGAAGCTTTCTTT.

This clonotype was detected ten times or more. The chain links TRBV30 to TRBJ1-5; D remains ambiguous. Germline values: CDR1 GTSNPN, CDR2 SVGIG (reference sequence). The CDR3 contains 12 residues. V lost 2 bases and J lost 4, with 6 bases in between. CDR3 sequence reads: CAWSSGNQPQHF. DNA for the CDR3: TGTGCCTGGAGTAGTGGAAATCAGCCCCAGCATTTT.